Presented here are 24 T cell receptor beta chains from one specimen sequenced in a study of vaccination effects on CD4 cells after COVID-19. Their antigens are not known. Using immunoSEQ multiplex PCR, the repertoire was profiled, and TCRdb retains in-frame clones only, with some absent. This sample has around 66,000 clones, with around 75% found just once. Sequencing was preceded by expansion of antigen-specific CD4+ T cells with viral peptide pools in the ViraFEST assay. Culture lasted approximately 10 days before CD4+ T cell isolation. All vaccine recipients tested negative for nucleocapsid antibodies and had never contracted SARS-CoV-2 infection. This sample comprised CD4+ T cells from PBMCs cultured with HCoV-OC43 spike peptides, obtained before COVID-19 vaccination. Stated subset: HCoV-OC43 spike overlapping peptide pool stimulation. These receptors were obtained from a human donor who received a COVID-19 vaccine.

The chain joins TRBV6-7 to TRBJ2-7; TRBD1 aligns across 12 bases. Being an ORF, TRBV6-7 has a function that is uncertain. The CDR3 is made up of 17 amino acids. V shed 2 bases, J shed 4 bases, and the junction held 9 bases outside the gene matches. CDR3 coding DNA: TGTGCCAGCAGTTACCCCCTGGGACAGGGGGCGCAGTACGAGCAGTACGTC. Translating it yields CASSYPLGQGAQYEQYV.

This clone was seen just once. This rearrangement joins TRBV9 to TRBJ2-3; 13 bases are a match to TRBD2. V shed 4 bases and J 2 bases; nucleotides not matched to a gene: 7. Germline V gene sequence: CDR1 SGDLS, CDR2 YYNGEE. The CDR3 covers 17 residues. The CDR3 DNA is TGTGCCAGCAGCACACGCGGACTAGCGGGGGCCACAGATACGCAGTATTTT. This encodes CASSTRGLAGATDTQYF.

The DNA for the CDR3 is TGTGCCAGCAGCCCGGGACTTTTCTATGGCTACACCTTC. It yields the protein CASSPGLFYGYTF. The chain uses TRBV3-1 (or the pseudogene TRBV3-2) and TRBJ1-2, with a possible D match to TRBD1 (5 bases). Deletions cut 4 bases from V and 4 bases from J, with 10 bases between. Germline CDR1 and CDR2: LGHDT and YNNKEL (reference sequence). This CDR3 has 13 residues.

The chain uses TRBV6-5 and TRBJ2-7, with D possibly TRBD2 on 5 matching bases. There are 14 residues in the CDR3. Trimming cost V 5 bases and J 2 bases, with 13 bases left between them. Germline V gene sequence: CDR1 MNHEY, CDR2 SVGAGI. For the CDR3, the DNA is TGTGCCAGCAGTAGATCCCGAGCGGCCTACGAGCAGTACGTC. Amino acids: CASSRSRAAYEQYV.

The rearrangement uses TRBV7-9 and TRBJ2-1; 7 nucleotides match TRBD2. This CDR3 has 18 amino acids. Germline values: CDR1 SEHNR, CDR2 FQNEAQ (reference sequence). With V trimmed by 4 bases and J by 4 bases, 16 bases remained unmatched. The CDR3 loop is CASSSDGGGGPLYNEQFF. The CDR3 nucleotides read TGTGCCAGCAGCTCTGATGGGGGGGGAGGCCCCCTATACAATGAGCAGTTCTTC.

The gene calls are TRBV18 and TRBJ1-5, with 8 nucleotides matching TRBD1. Per the germline V gene, CDR1 is KGHSH and CDR2 is LQKENI. This CDR3 contains 16 residues. V trimming: 2 bases; J trimming: 4 bases; junction bases outside the gene matches: 7. CDR3 DNA sequence: TGTGCCAGCTCACCAATCCGGACAGGGAATAATCAGCCCCAGCATTTT. Translating it yields CASSPIRTGNNQPQHF.

The chain recombines TRBV6-1 with TRBJ1-2, with 7 bases matching TRBD1. The CDR3 is 17 amino acids. Germline loops: CDR1 MNHNS, CDR2 SASEGT. Trimming removed 1 base from V and 8 bases from J; junction bases left unmatched: 16. CDR3 in DNA: TGTGCCAGCAGTGAAGGAGGGAGGGACAGTAGAAGGGGAGGCTACACCTTC. This encodes CASSEGGRDSRRGGYTF.

V and J are TRBV5-1 and TRBJ2-3, with 7 bases lining up with TRBD2. CDR1 and CDR2 from the germline V gene are SGHRS and YFSETQ. V was pared by 6 bases and J by 4 bases, with 8 bases of the junction left unmatched. There are 14 residues in the CDR3. As DNA, the CDR3 is TGCGCCAGCACACAAACGACTAGCCCAGATACGCAGTATTTT. It translates to CASTQTTSPDTQYF.

V gene TRBV29-1 combines with J gene TRBJ2-7, with D tentatively TRBD1 (6 bases). The germline V gene encodes CDR1 SQVTM and CDR2 ANQGSEA. The CDR3 totals 10 residues. Trimming left V 7 bases short and J 4 bases short, with 8 bases between. The CDR3 bases are TGCAGCGACCAGGGGTACGAGCAGTACGTC. It encodes CSDQGYEQYV.

The chain joins TRBV25-1 to TRBJ1-6; 8 nucleotides align to TRBD1. CDR3 length: 15 residues. Unmatched junction bases numbered 10, after V lost 6 bases and J lost 9 bases. Germline-derived CDR1 and CDR2 are MGHDK and SYGVNS. The CDR3 reads CASRRQGTMFSPLHF. The CDR3 DNA is TGTGCCAGCAGAAGACAGGGGACGATGTTTTCACCCCTCCACTTT.

The chain is built from TRBV9 and TRBJ1-4; weak D call: TRBD1 (6 bases). The CDR3 contains 14 residues. Deletions cut 4 bases from V and 8 bases from J, with 15 bases between. Germline-derived CDR1 and CDR2 are SGDLS and YYNGEE. CDR3: CASSPQGMGEKLFF. CDR3 nucleotide sequence: TGTGCCAGCAGCCCCCAGGGGATGGGCGAAAAACTGTTTTTT.

The V gene is TRBV19, the J gene TRBJ1-1, with 7 bases matching TRBD1. Germline V gives CDR1 LNHDA, CDR2 SQIVND (reference sequence). CDR3 length: 15 amino acids. Germline trimming cut 5 bases from V and 0 bases from J; bases unmatched to any gene: 6. Here the CDR3 DNA reads TGTGCCAGTAGTGTTGGACAGGACGTGAACACTGAAGCTTTCTTT. Amino acid sequence: CASSVGQDVNTEAFF.

V usage is TRBV30 and J usage is TRBJ1-5; D is undetermined. Between the trimmed V and J ends, which lost 2 bases and 4 bases, there was a span of 6 bases. Per the germline V gene, CDR1 is GTSNPN and CDR2 is SVGIG (reference sequence). The CDR3 covers 12 residues. CDR3 coding DNA: TGTGCCTGGAGTAAAGTGAATCAGCCCCAGCATTTT. Translated: CAWSKVNQPQHF.

This clone was recorded a few times. The gene calls are TRBV24-1 and TRBJ1-1; weak D call: TRBD1 (5 bases). Germline CDR1 is KGHDR and CDR2 is SFDVKD. The CDR3 covers 13 residues. V was shortened by 3 bases and J by 5 bases, with 9 bases between the two germline ends. The CDR3 nucleotides are TGTGCCACCAGTGATGTATGGGGGACTGAAGCTTTCTTT. It specifies CATSDVWGTEAFF.

This clone has a single count. This rearrangement joins TRBV9 to TRBJ2-3; tentatively, D is TRBD1 (6 bases). V was pared by 0 bases and J by 2 bases, with 7 bases between. Germline lookup yields CDR1 SGDLS and CDR2 YYNGEE. The CDR3 runs to 14 residues. The CDR3 coding sequence is TGTGCCAGCAGCGTAGTGGGGGCCACAGATACGCAGTATTTT. Its translation: CASSVVGATDTQYF.

The rearrangement uses TRBV19 and TRBJ2-5; D unresolved. Germline values: CDR1 LNHDA, CDR2 SQIVND (reference sequence). V shed 4 bases and J shed 5 bases, with 11 bases lying between them. This CDR3 comprises 13 residues. The CDR3 loop reads CASSNVPRETQYF. DNA of the CDR3: TGTGCCAGTAGTAACGTCCCTAGGGAGACCCAGTACTTC.

The chain is built from TRBV6-6 and TRBJ2-5; no definite D call. Germline lookup yields CDR1 MNHNY and CDR2 SVGAGI (reference sequence). V was pared by 3 bases and J by 6 bases, with 5 bases between. The CDR3 consists of 11 residues. Written as DNA, the CDR3 is TGTGCCAGCAGTTATGGGCAGACCCAGTACTTC. Translated, it gives CASSYGQTQYF.

V and J are TRBV2 and TRBJ1-5; 7 positions match TRBD1. CDR3 length equals 13 residues. The trim removed 4 bases at V and 5 bases at J, leaving 2 bases unmatched. CDR1 and CDR2 (germline): SNHLY, FYNNEI. The CDR3 DNA is TGTGCCAGCAGTGGGACAGGCTATCAGCCCCAGCATTTT. Residues: CASSGTGYQPQHF.

The chain uses TRBV19 and TRBJ1-5; tentatively, D is TRBD1 (5 bases). Germline V lookup: CDR1 LNHDA, CDR2 SQIVND (reference sequence). V was clipped by 1 base and J by 0 bases, with 10 bases between them. The CDR3 spans 16 residues. The CDR3 DNA reads as TGTGCCAGTAGTATAGGAAGACAGATTAGCAATCAGCCCCAGCATTTT. It yields the protein CASSIGRQISNQPQHF.

This sequence joins TRBV28 and TRBJ1-4, with D possibly matching TRBD1 (5 bases). In germline, CDR1 is MDHEN, CDR2 SYDVKM. The CDR3 consists of 15 residues. V was clipped by 7 bases and J by 1 base, with 13 bases between them. CDR3: CASTDRRGTNEKLFF. The CDR3 DNA is TGTGCCAGCACCGATCGGAGGGGAACTAATGAAAAACTGTTTTTT. Complete variable domain (other parts from reference TRBV28 and TRBJ1-4): DVKVTQSSRYLVKRTGEKVFLECVQDMDHENMFWYRQDPGLGLRLIYFSYDVKMKEKGDIPEGYSVSREKKERFSLILESASTNQTSMYLCASTDRRGTNEKLFFGSGTQLSVL.

This chain uses TRBV3-1 (or the pseudogene TRBV3-2) with TRBJ2-5, with TRBD2 matching over 7 bases. The CDR3 covers 13 residues. Looked up from germline, CDR1 is LGHDT and CDR2 is YNNKEL (reference sequence). The ends lost 4 bases at V and 5 bases at J; junction bases unmatched: 4. CDR3 sequence reads: CASSRDYVETQYF. DNA for the CDR3: TGTGCCAGCAGCCGGGACTATGTGGAGACCCAGTACTTC.

V gene TRBV5-1 combines with J gene TRBJ2-1; 9 bases are shared with TRBD2. Trimming removed 3 bases from V and 6 bases from J; junction bases left unmatched: 10. The length of the CDR3 is 16 residues. Germline V gene lookup returns CDR1 SGHRS and CDR2 YFSETQ. The CDR3: CASSSAGGGASNEQFF. CDR3 DNA sequence: TGCGCCAGCAGCTCTGCTGGCGGGGGGGCCTCCAATGAGCAGTTCTTC.

V is TRBV7-3 and J is TRBJ2-1; 8 bases are shared with TRBD2. Germline V gene sequence: CDR1 SGHTA, CDR2 FQGTGA. The CDR3 is made up of 17 amino acids. V lost 0 bases and J lost 5; bases outside the gene matches: 9. CDR3 sequence reads: CASSLTGSGGVDNEQFF. The CDR3 DNA is TGTGCCAGCAGCTTAACGGGGAGCGGGGGTGTCGACAATGAGCAGTTCTTC.

This chain uses TRBV7-2 with TRBJ2-3; 9 positions match TRBD1. From germline, CDR1 is SGHTA and CDR2 FQGNSA. J gave up 3 bases and V 3 bases, and 4 bases lay outside the gene matches. This CDR3 contains 15 residues. CDR3 bases: TGTGCCAGCAGCTTCACTGGACAGGGGACAGATACGCAGTATTTT. This translates into CASSFTGQGTDTQYF.